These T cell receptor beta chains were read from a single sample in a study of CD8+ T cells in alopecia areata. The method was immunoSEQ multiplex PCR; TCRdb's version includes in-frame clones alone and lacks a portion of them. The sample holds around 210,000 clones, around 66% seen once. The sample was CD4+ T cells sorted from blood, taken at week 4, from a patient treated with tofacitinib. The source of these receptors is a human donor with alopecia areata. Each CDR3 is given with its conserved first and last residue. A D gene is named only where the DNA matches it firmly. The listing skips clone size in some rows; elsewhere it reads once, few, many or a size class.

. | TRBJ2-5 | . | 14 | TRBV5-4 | TGTGCCAGCAGCCCCCTAGGAGGTGAAGAGACCCAGTACTTC | CASSPLGGEETQYF
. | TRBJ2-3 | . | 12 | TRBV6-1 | TGTGCCAGCAGTGAAGGGTCAGATACGCAGTATTTT | CASSEGSDTQYF
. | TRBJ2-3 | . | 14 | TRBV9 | TGTGCCAGCAGCGCAACCGGGACCACACATACGCAGTATTTT | CASSATGTTHTQYF
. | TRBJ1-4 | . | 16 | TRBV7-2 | TGTGCCAGCAGCCTTAATTACATCTCAACTAATGAAAAACTGTTTTTT | CASSLNYISTNEKLFF
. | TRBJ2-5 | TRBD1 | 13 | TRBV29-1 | TGCAGCTCCGAAGGGGACAGGGAAGAGACCCAGTACTTC | CSSEGDREETQYF
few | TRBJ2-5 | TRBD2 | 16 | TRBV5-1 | TGCGCCAGCAGCTTCCAGACTAGCGGGGGCCAAGAGACCCAGTACTTC | CASSFQTSGGQETQYF
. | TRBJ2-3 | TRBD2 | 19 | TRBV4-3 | TGCGCCAGCAGCCAAGGGTTAACTAGCGGGGCCGTTTTCACAGATACGCAGTATTTT | CASSQGLTSGAVFTDTQYF
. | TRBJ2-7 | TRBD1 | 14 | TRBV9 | TGTGCCAGCAGCCCTCGACAGGGTCCCTACGAGCAGTACTTC | CASSPRQGPYEQYF
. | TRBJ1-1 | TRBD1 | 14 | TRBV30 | TGTGCCTGGAGCATGGACAGGGGGTACACTGAAGCTTTCTTT | CAWSMDRGYTEAFF
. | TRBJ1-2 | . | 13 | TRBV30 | TGTGCCTGGAGTGTAGGCGGCCCCTATGGCTACACCTTC | CAWSVGGPYGYTF
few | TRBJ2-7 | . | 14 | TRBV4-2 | TGTGCCAGCAGCCAAGAATTTAACAGCTACGAGCAGTACTTC | CASSQEFNSYEQYF
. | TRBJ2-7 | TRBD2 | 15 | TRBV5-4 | TGTGCCAGCAGCTTGGGTGTTAGCGGGGAAAACGAGCAGTACTTC | CASSLGVSGENEQYF
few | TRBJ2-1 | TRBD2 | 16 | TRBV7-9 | TGTGCCAGCAGCTTATTAAGCGGGGGGCCGTTGCGGGAGCAGTTCTTC | CASSLLSGGPLREQFF
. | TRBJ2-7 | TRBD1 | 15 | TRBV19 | TGTGCCAGTAGTATCGGCGGGACAGGGGTCTACGAGCAGTACTTC | CASSIGGTGVYEQYF
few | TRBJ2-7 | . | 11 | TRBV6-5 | TGTGCCAGCAGTACAGGGTACGAGCAGTACTTC | CASSTGYEQYF
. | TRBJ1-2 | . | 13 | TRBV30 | TGTGCCTGGAGTTTTGGGACTTTCTATGGCTACACCTTC | CAWSFGTFYGYTF
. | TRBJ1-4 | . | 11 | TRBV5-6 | TGTGCCAGCAGCTTTGGAAGCAAACTGTTTTTT | CASSFGSKLFF
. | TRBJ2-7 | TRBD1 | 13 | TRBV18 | TGTGCCAGCTCACCCGGGACAGGGGCCGAGCAGTACTTC | CASSPGTGAEQYF
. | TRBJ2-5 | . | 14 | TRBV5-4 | TGTGCCAGCACCAAGTACAGGATTCAAGAGACCCAGTACTTC | CASTKYRIQETQYF
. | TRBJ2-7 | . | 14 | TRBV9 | TGTGCCAGCAGCCCCATGACAGATTCCTACGAGCAGTACTTC | CASSPMTDSYEQYF
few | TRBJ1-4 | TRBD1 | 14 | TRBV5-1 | TGCGCCAGCAGCTCGGGACAGTCTAATGAAAAACTGTTTTTT | CASSSGQSNEKLFF
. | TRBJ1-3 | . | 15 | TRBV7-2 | TGTGCCAGCAGCTATGATACAGGGTCGGGAAACACCATATATTTT | CASSYDTGSGNTIYF
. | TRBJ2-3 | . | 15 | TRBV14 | TGTGCCAGCAGCCTCCGGAGCAAGAGCACAGATACGCAGTATTTT | CASSLRSKSTDTQYF
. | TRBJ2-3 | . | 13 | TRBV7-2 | TGTGCCAGCAGCTTAGGGGAGGCAGATACGCAGTATTTT | CASSLGEADTQYF
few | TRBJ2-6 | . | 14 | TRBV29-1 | TGCAGCGTTGGGGAAGGTGGTGGGGCCAACGTCCTGACTTTC | CSVGEGGGANVLTF
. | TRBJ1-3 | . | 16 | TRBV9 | TGTGCCAGCAGCGCTGCCCGAACGTTGACAGGAAGCACCATATATTTT | CASSAARTLTGSTIYF
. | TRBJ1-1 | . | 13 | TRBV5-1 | TGCGCCAGCAGCATTGGGCCTGAGCTTGAAGCTTTCTTT | CASSIGPELEAFF
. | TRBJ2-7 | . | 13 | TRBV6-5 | TGTGCCAGCAGTTACCTCGTGGAGACCGAGCAGTACTTC | CASSYLVETEQYF
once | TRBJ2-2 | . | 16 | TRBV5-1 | TGCGCCAGCAGCTCAATTGGACTTGGGGGCAGCGGGGAGCTGTTTTTT | CASSSIGLGGSGELFF
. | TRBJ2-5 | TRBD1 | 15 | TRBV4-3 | TGCGCCAGCAGCCAAGGACAGGGGGCGGGAGAGACCCAGTACTTC | CASSQGQGAGETQYF
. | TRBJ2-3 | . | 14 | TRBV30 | TGTGCCTGGAGTGTAATGGGAGTTGCAGATACGCAGTATTTT | CAWSVMGVADTQYF
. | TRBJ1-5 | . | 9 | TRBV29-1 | TGCAGCCCGCGCCAGCCCCAGCATTTT | CSPRQPQHF
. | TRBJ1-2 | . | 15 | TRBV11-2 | TGTGCCAGCAGCGAGGAAGGCGGGCGGCCGTATGGCTACACCTTC | CASSEEGGRPYGYTF
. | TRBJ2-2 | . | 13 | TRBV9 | TGTGCCAGCAGCGTTACTAACACCGGGGAGCTGTTTTTT | CASSVTNTGELFF
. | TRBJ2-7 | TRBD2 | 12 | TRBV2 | TGTGCCGGAGGGACTAGCGGATACGAGCAGTACTTC | CAGGTSGYEQYF
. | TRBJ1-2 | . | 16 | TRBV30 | TGTGCCTGGAGTGTTAGTTGGGGCAGGATGAACTATGGCTACACCTTC | CAWSVSWGRMNYGYTF
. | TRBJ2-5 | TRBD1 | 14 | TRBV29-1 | TGCAGCGTTGATCGGGACAGGGGGCGAGAGACCCAGTACTTC | CSVDRDRGRETQYF
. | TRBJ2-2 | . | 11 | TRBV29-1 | TGCAGCGTGGGCCAGACCGGGGAGCTGTTTTTT | CSVGQTGELFF
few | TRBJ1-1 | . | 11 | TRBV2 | TGTGCCAGCAGTGATGGAGGGAGGGCTTTCTTT | CASSDGGRAFF
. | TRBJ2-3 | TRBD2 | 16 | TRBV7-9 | TGTGCCAGCAGCTTAGCCTCCGGGACTAGCGGGGTAACGCAGTATTTT | CASSLASGTSGVTQYF
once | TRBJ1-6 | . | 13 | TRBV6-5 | TGTGCCAGCAGTTCCCGAGATAATTCACCCCTCCACTTT | CASSSRDNSPLHF
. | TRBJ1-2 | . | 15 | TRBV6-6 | TGTGCCAGCAGTCAAACTTACTTCCTTCAGGGGGGCTACACCTTC | CASSQTYFLQGGYTF
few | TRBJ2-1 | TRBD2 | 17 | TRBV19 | TGTGCCAGCACTAGCGGGGGAGCCTCCGTCTCCTACAATGAGCAGTTCTTC | CASTSGGASVSYNEQFF
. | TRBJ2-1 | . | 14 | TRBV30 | TGTGCCTGGAGCTCCGGGACTGGGTACAATGAGCAGTTCTTC | CAWSSGTGYNEQFF
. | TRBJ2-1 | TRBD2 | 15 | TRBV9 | TGTGCCAGCAGCGTAGGGCCTAGCGGATACAATGAGCAGTTCTTC | CASSVGPSGYNEQFF
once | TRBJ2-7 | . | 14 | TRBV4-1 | TGCGCCAGCAGCCAAGACCGCACTACCTACGAGCAGTACTTC | CASSQDRTTYEQYF
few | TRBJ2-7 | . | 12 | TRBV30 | TGTGCCTGGAGTTCCGGAACCTACGAGCAGTACTTC | CAWSSGTYEQYF
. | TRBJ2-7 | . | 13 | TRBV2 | TGTGCCAGCAGTGTTGATAGGTCCTACGAGCAGTACTTC | CASSVDRSYEQYF